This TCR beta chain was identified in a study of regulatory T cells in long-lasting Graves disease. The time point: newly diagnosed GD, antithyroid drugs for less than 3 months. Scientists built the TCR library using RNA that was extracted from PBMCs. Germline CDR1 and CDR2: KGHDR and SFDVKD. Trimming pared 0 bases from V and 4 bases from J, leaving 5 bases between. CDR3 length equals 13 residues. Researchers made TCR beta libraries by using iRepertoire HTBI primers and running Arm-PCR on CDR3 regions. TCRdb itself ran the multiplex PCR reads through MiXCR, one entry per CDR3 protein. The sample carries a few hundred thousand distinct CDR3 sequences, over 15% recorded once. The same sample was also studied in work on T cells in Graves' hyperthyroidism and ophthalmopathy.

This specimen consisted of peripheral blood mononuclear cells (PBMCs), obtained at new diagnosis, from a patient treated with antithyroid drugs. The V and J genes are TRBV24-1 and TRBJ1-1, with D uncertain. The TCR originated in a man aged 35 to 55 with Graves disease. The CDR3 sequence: CATSDLHSTEAFF. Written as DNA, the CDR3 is TGTGCCACCAGTGATTTGCACAGCACTGAAGCTTTCTTT.